A selection of T cell receptor beta chains follows, all from one sample in a study of siplizumab effects on memory and regulatory T cells. Method: immunoSEQ multiplex PCR; TCRdb's copy keeps in-frame clones and lacks some. Found here are around 100,000 clones, 85% to 95% of them singletons; the top ten hold about 12%. The sample consisted of non-Treg CD4+ T cells sorted from blood. The source is a human donor in good health. Each CDR3 is given with its conserved first and last residue. D genes are given only for firm matches. Clone size is not always given. Where it is, it says once, few, many or a class for expanded clones.

TRBJ2-7 | TRBD1 | NA | TRBV6-5 | TGTGCCAGCAGTTACTCTGGACAGGGGTTTATCGAGCAGTACTTC | CASSYSGQGFIEQYF
TRBJ2-3 | NA | NA | TRBV28 | TGTGCCAGCAGGACAGTAAGCACAGATACGCAGTATTTT | CASRTVSTDTQYF
TRBJ1-5 | NA | NA | TRBV19 | TGTGCCAGTAGTACCAGCAGGATGGGACAGCCCCAGCATTTT | CASSTSRMGQPQHF
TRBJ1-2 | NA | few | TRBV4-2 | TGTGCCAGCAGCCAAGATAAACAGGTCATCTATGGCTACACCTTC | CASSQDKQVIYGYTF
TRBJ2-7 | NA | NA | TRBV29-1 | TGCAGCGTTGAATATCCCGGAGGGGGTACTTACGAGCAGTACTTC | CSVEYPGGGTYEQYF
TRBJ2-3 | TRBD2 | NA | TRBV4-1 | TGCGCCAGCAGCCAAGAATTGACGGGACTAGCGTATACAGATACGCAGTATTTT | CASSQELTGLAYTDTQYF
TRBJ1-5 | TRBD1 | few | TRBV2 | TGTGCCAGCAGCGAGGACAGGGAAGGCAATCAGCCCCAGCATTTT | CASSEDREGNQPQHF
TRBJ1-5 | NA | NA | TRBV6-6 | TGTGCCAGCAGTGACTTAAGCAATCAGCCCCAGCATTTT | CASSDLSNQPQHF
TRBJ2-3 | TRBD1 | NA | TRBV28 | TGTGCCAGCAGCGACCGGACAGGGCGGACCACAGATACGCAGTATTTT | CASSDRTGRTTDTQYF
TRBJ1-1 | NA | NA | TRBV7-3 | TGTGCCAGCAGCTTGGACAGTGATACTGAAGCTTTCTTT | CASSLDSDTEAFF
TRBJ2-2 | TRBD1 | once | TRBV6-5 | TGTGCCAGCAGATTGGACAGGGCGGTCAGCGGGGAGCTGTTTTTT | CASRLDRAVSGELFF
TRBJ2-5 | NA | NA | TRBV4-1 | TGCGCCAGCAGCCAAGTTCTACAAGAGACCCAGTACTTC | CASSQVLQETQYF
TRBJ1-5 | TRBD1 | NA | TRBV19 | TGTGCCAGTACCTCAACCGGGACAGGCAATCAGCCCCAGCATTTT | CASTSTGTGNQPQHF
TRBJ2-1 | NA | NA | TRBV1 | TGCACCAGCAGCCAAAGACCCTCGGGACAGGGAGATCCGAGCTCCTACAATGAGCAGTTCTTC | CTSSQRPSGQGDPSSYNEQFF
TRBJ2-6 | NA | NA | TRBV30 | TGTGCCTGGAGTAGTGTCTCTGGGGCCAACGTCCTGACTTTC | CAWSSVSGANVLTF
TRBJ2-5 | TRBD2 | few | TRBV7-2 | TGTGCCAGCAGCCCAGGGAGCGGGAGGGCCCCGGAGACCCAGTACTTC | CASSPGSGRAPETQYF
TRBJ1-2 | TRBD1 | NA | TRBV28 | TGTGCCAGCAGTTCGCCAGGGACAGACTATGGCTACACCTTC | CASSSPGTDYGYTF
TRBJ2-2 | NA | NA | TRBV7-3 | TGTGCCAGCAGCTTACAGACCACCGGGGAGCTGTTTTTT | CASSLQTTGELFF
TRBJ2-7 | NA | NA | TRBV11-3 | TGTGCCAGCAGCCAGGAGGGCCGAAACGAGCAGTACTTC | CASSQEGRNEQYF
TRBJ1-2 | NA | few | TRBV5-1 | TGCGCCAGCCTTGGGCAGGGCAAGTTTGGCTACACCTTC | CASLGQGKFGYTF
TRBJ1-3 | NA | NA | TRBV18 | TGTGCCAGCTCACCACAAGGGACCCATGGAAACACCATATATTTT | CASSPQGTHGNTIYF
TRBJ1-1 | NA | NA | TRBV11-3 | TGTGCCAGCAGCTTGAACTACAGGAATGCAGCTTTCTTT | CASSLNYRNAAFF
TRBJ2-5 | NA | NA | TRBV9 | TGTGCCAGCAGCGTAGATTTGCGGAACGGGGAGACCCAGTACTTC | CASSVDLRNGETQYF
TRBJ2-3 | TRBD2 | NA | TRBV9 | TGTGCCAGCAACCGGGGACTAGAGGTCCCAGATACGCAGTATTTT | CASNRGLEVPDTQYF